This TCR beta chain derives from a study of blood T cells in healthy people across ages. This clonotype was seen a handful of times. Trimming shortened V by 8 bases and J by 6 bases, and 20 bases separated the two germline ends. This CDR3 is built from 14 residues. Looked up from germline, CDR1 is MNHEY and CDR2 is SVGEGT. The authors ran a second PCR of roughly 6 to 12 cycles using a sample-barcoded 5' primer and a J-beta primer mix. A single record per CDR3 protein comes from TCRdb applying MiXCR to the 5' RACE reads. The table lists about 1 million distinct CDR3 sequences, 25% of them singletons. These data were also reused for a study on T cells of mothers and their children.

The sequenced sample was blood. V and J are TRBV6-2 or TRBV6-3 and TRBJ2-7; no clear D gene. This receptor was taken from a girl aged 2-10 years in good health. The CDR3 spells CASFDPFDSPEQYF. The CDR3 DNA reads TGTGCCAGCTTCGATCCGTTTGATTCTCCCGAGCAGTACTTC.